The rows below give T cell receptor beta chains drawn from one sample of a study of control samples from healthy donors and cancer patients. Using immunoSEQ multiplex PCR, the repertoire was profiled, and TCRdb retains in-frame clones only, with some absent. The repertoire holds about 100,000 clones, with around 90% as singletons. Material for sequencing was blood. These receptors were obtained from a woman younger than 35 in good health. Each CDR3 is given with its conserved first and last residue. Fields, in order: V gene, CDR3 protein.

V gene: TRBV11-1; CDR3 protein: CASSKSSGLREQYF
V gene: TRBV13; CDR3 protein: CASSLTANEQFF
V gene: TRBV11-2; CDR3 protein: CASSTTVGTSGRAVEQFF
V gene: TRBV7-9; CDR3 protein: CASSASGTGSTSYNEQFF
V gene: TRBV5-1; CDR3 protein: CASSFPSGVEETQYF
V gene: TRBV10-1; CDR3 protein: CASSESGTSGVTGELFF
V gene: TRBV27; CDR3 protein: CASSEYSNQPQHF
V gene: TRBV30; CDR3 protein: CAWSVGGGNTIYF
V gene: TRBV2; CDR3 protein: CASSGPRGETQYF
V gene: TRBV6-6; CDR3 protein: CASRIPTGNNEQFF
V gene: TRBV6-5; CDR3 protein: CASNTGSSNQPQHF
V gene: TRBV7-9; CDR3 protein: CASSLVDESTEAFF
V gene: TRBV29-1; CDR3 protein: CSVQGGGNIQYF
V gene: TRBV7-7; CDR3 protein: CASSLWPGETQYF
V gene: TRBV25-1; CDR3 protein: CASSESGTGVGDEQYF
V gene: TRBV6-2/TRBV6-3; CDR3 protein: CASSYGQQVTETQYF
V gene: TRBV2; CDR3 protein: CASGTISMGEQYF
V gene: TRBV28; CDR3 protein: CASSPDQPQHF
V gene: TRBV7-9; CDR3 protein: CASSLGPLRNEQFF
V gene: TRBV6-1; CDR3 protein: CASSEAPGNSPLHF
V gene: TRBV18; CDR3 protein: CASSPVLGGDEQYF
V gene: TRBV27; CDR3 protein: CASTNAPGTGEQYF
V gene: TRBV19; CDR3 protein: CASSTSSSNQPQHF
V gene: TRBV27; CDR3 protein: CASSLKRSGGGYTF
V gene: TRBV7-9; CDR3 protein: CASGGTVNQPQHF
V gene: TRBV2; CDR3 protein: CASSDGPFNEQFF